The TCR beta chain under discussion was sequenced for a study of blood T cells in healthy people across ages. About the study: Template switching captured about one barcoded beta molecule per two T cells.

It was with a sample-barcoded 5' primer and a J-beta primer mix that a second PCR of about 6 to 12 cycles was run. MiXCR was run by TCRdb on the 5' RACE reads, yielding one entry per CDR3 protein. The sample shows about 780,000 distinct CDR3 sequences, around a quarter of them seen only once. The CDR3 is 16 amino acids. CDR1 is MNHNY, CDR2 SVGAGI, per germline (reference sequence). In its sample, this clonotype was seen a few times. A read error may produce the germline difference seen at one junction end. These data were also reused for a study on T cells of mothers and their children. According to that study: The study recruited three healthy Caucasian mothers and their six children as donors.

Sequencing was done on a sample of blood. The source is a boy aged 10-17 years in good health. The V call is TRBV6-6, the J call TRBJ2-7; D is undetermined. CDR3 in DNA: TGTGCCAGCAGTTACTCTTCGGGCGATGGCTCCTACGAGCAGCACTTC. Its translation: CASSYSSGDGSYEQHF.